This TCR beta chain was recovered during a study of CD8 T cells in Susac syndrome. Random hexamers primed reverse transcription of 0.5 to 1 ug RNA. TCRdb fed the immunoSEQ multiplex PCR reads into MiXCR, producing one record per CDR3 protein. The sample has tens of thousands of distinct CDR3 sequences; approximately 94% are singletons. Germline CDR1 reads LGHDT; CDR2 reads YNNKEL (reference sequence). With 3 bases removed from V and 0 bases from J, the gap between germline ends came to 11 bases. The CDR3 runs 16 residues. Specimen: CD8+ T cells from PBMCs. This receptor was taken from a human donor with Susac syndrome. The chain recombines TRBV3-1 with TRBJ1-4; perhaps TRBD1 as D (5 bases). As DNA, the CDR3 is TGTGCCAGCAGCCAGGGGGTCGGAGCAACTAATGAAAAACTGTTTTTT. It is translated as CASSQGVGATNEKLFF.